The text below deals with one TCR beta chain. Per germline, CDR1 SGHNT and CDR2 YYREEE (reference sequence). The CDR3 length is 15 residues. V gave up 1 base and J gave up 4 bases; unmatched junction bases: 1. This specimen belongs to a study of blood T cell repertoires in COVID-19. Study overall: Collection of acute and convalescent COVID-19 samples took place in the United States, Italy and Spain. T cells, B-cell-depleted T cells, or PBMCs supplied cDNA or gDNA.

The protocol was immunoSEQ multiplex PCR, while the TCRdb copy is restricted to in-frame clones and leaves out a portion. The data show roughly 200,000 clones, around 85% seen once. Sequencing was carried out using peripheral blood. The clonotype comes from a woman aged 55-70 years with acute or convalescent COVID-19. The V call is TRBV5-4, the J call TRBJ1-4; 10 bases line up with TRBD1. The CDR3 nucleotides read TGTGCCAGCAGCTTGAGGACAGGGGGTAATGAAAAACTGTTTTTT. This translates into CASSLRTGGNEKLFF.